This passage covers 28 T cell receptor beta chains from one sample sequenced in a study of blood T cell repertoires in COVID-19. The protocol was immunoSEQ multiplex PCR, while the TCRdb copy is restricted to in-frame clones and leaves out a portion. The sample includes around 140,000 clones, around nine tenths of them seen just once. The sample comprised peripheral blood. The source is a woman aged 45-59 years with acute or convalescent COVID-19.

The J gene is TRBJ2-7, the V gene TRBV21-1; the D call in the table, TRBD2, was not verified against the DNA. TRBV21-1 is tagged as a pseudogene. The CDR3 has 10 amino acids. The CDR3 sequence is CASSVNEQYF. The CDR3 DNA follows: TGTGCCAGCAGTGTAAACGAGCAGTACTTC.

This chain links TRBV6-5 with TRBJ1-5; TRBD1 matches 9 bases. V was clipped by 5 bases and J by 5 bases; unmatched bases: 7. The V gene's germline CDR1 is MNHEY and CDR2 SVGAGI. The CDR3 is 15 residues long. The CDR3 loop reads CASSPGTGIHQPQHF. CDR3 DNA sequence: TGTGCCAGCAGTCCCGGGACAGGGATTCATCAGCCCCAGCATTTT.

The J gene is TRBJ2-3, the V gene TRBV6-5; D unresolved. Trimming left V 0 bases short and J 2 bases short, with 9 bases between. Germline V gene data show CDR1 as MNHEY and CDR2 as SVGAGI. The CDR3 is 15 amino acids. The CDR3 bases are TGTGCCAGCAGTTACTCGAACAGATTCACAGATACGCAGTATTTT. This encodes CASSYSNRFTDTQYF.

J is TRBJ1-3 and V is TRBV19; possibly TRBD1 for D (6 bases). Germline V CDR1 and CDR2: LNHDA, SQIVND (reference sequence). The CDR3 is made up of 16 amino acids. Trimming pared 0 bases from V and 0 bases from J, leaving 9 bases between. CDR3 residues: CASSIDTDSSGNTIYF. The DNA for the CDR3 is TGTGCCAGTAGTATAGATACGGACAGCTCTGGAAACACCATATATTTT.

The chain couples TRBV2 to TRBJ1-2, with TRBD1 matching 8 bases. CDR3 length: 16 amino acids. The trim removed 6 bases at V and 7 bases at J, leaving 16 bases unmatched. Germline loops: CDR1 SNHLY, CDR2 FYNNEI. Here the CDR3 reads CASSPRGPAGGAGYTF. CDR3 DNA: TGTGCCAGCAGCCCCCGAGGGCCAGCAGGGGGCGCTGGCTACACCTTC.

This rearrangement joins TRBV5-5 to TRBJ1-5, with D maybe TRBD1 (6 bases). CDR3 length: 15 residues. The ends were cut back, 0 bases at V and 0 bases at J, with 7 bases in the middle. CDR1 and CDR2 from the germline V gene are SGHKS and YYEKEE (reference sequence). CDR3 sequence: CASSLGTDSNQPQHF. CDR3 DNA: TGTGCCAGCAGCTTGGGGACAGATAGCAATCAGCCCCAGCATTTT. The full variable domain, its missing parts supplied by reference TRBV5-5 and TRBJ1-5, is DAGVTQSPTHLIKTRGQQVTLRCSPISGHKSVSWYQQVLGQGPQFIFQYYEKEERGRGNFPDRFSARQFPNYSSELNVNALLLGDSALYLCASSLGTDSNQPQHFGDGTRLSIL.

The chain employs TRBV7-9 and TRBJ1-4, with TRBD1 as a possible D gene (6 bases). V was trimmed by 7 bases and J by 4 bases, leaving 10 bases between them. The CDR3 extends over 13 amino acids. Looked up from germline, CDR1 is SEHNR and CDR2 is FQNEAQ (reference sequence). The CDR3 bases are TGTGCCAGCACAAACAGGGATAATGAAAAACTGTTTTTT. Protein product: CASTNRDNEKLFF.

This clone has a handful of counts. This sample also contains other DNA sequences that code for the same CDR3. The chain has TRBV10-3 and TRBJ1-6; 10 bases are a match to TRBD1. J lost 5 bases, V lost 2 bases, and 0 bases had no gene match. CDR1 and CDR2 (germline): ENHRY, SYGVKD. There are 15 residues in the CDR3. The CDR3 DNA reads as TGTGCCATCAGTGAGGGACAGGGGGATAATTCACCCCTCCACTTT. Residues: CAISEGQGDNSPLHF.

V and J are TRBV5-6 and TRBJ2-5; possibly TRBD1 for D (5 bases). The V and J ends lost 3 bases and 2 bases respectively, with 11 bases between them. CDR1 and CDR2 from the germline V gene are SGHDT and YYEEEE. The CDR3 spans 14 residues. CDR3 region: CASSSAGSQETQYF. CDR3 bases: TGTGCCAGCAGCTCGGCAGGGTCGCAAGAGACCCAGTACTTC.

The rearrangement uses TRBV7-2 and TRBJ1-1; D remains ambiguous. V lost 2 bases to trimming and J lost 1 base, with 8 bases between them. Looked up from germline, CDR1 is SGHTA and CDR2 is FQGNSA. The CDR3 extends over 14 amino acids. This CDR3 is CASSLYQENTEAFF. The DNA for the CDR3 is TGTGCCAGCAGCTTATACCAGGAGAACACTGAAGCTTTCTTT.

This sequence joins TRBV18 and TRBJ2-7; D ambiguous. This CDR3 region has 11 residues. Deletions cut 3 bases from V and 6 bases from J, with 6 bases between. Germline loops: CDR1 KGHSH, CDR2 LQKENI. For the CDR3, the DNA is TGTGCCAGCTCACCCGGCGGCGAGCAGTACTTC. This sequence encodes CASSPGGEQYF.

The chain has TRBV5-4 and TRBJ2-5, with 15 bases identical to TRBD2. CDR1 and CDR2 from the germline V gene are SGHNT and YYREEE (reference sequence). V lost 5 bases and J lost 3; bases outside the gene matches: 8. This CDR3 spans 17 amino acids. CDR3 region: CASRQGLAGGWEETQYF. CDR3 DNA sequence: TGTGCCAGCAGACAGGGACTAGCGGGAGGTTGGGAAGAGACCCAGTACTTC.

The chain employs TRBV11-1 and TRBJ2-7; 9 positions agree with TRBD1. Germline V gene lookup returns CDR1 SGHAT and CDR2 FQDESV (reference sequence). After removal of 3 bases from V and 3 bases from J, the junction contained 6 bases not matched to a gene. This CDR3 comprises 15 residues. This CDR3 reads CASSFSGTGSYEQYF. In DNA form, the CDR3 reads TGTGCCAGCAGCTTTTCCGGGACAGGGAGCTACGAGCAGTACTTC.

V gene TRBV7-2 combines with J gene TRBJ2-2; TRBD2 matches 12 bases. CDR3 length: 18 residues. The V gene's germline CDR1 is SGHTA and CDR2 FQGNSA. The V gene end was trimmed by 5 bases and the J gene end by 7 bases; junction bases not matched to a gene: 14. The CDR3 coding sequence is TGTGCCAGCAGCCCGAGAGCCGCACTAGCGGGAGGCAGCGGGGAGCTGTTTTTT. Amino acids: CASSPRAALAGGSGELFF.

J is TRBJ1-1 and V is TRBV7-3; D is unresolved. V lost 1 base and J 0 bases, leaving 9 bases between the germline ends. The germline gives CDR1 SGHTA, CDR2 FQGTGA. CDR3 length: 15 residues. Here the CDR3 reads CASSLSRTVNTEAFF. CDR3 nucleotide sequence: TGTGCCAGCAGCTTAAGTCGGACTGTGAACACTGAAGCTTTCTTT.

The chain has TRBV20-1 and TRBJ1-4; D is undetermined. V lost 5 bases and J lost 5, with 3 bases in between. Germline V gene sequence: CDR1 DFQATT, CDR2 SNEGSKA (reference sequence). The CDR3 loop spans 10 amino acids. CDR3 amino acids: CSALNEKLFF. The DNA for the CDR3 is TGCAGTGCTCTCAATGAAAAACTGTTTTTT.

About this clone itself: A read error may produce the germline difference seen at one junction end. The chain employs TRBV5-1 and TRBJ2-5; D is ambiguous. The CDR3 sequence is 13 residues long. The germline CDR1 and CDR2 sequences are SGHRS and YFSETQ. CDR3 nucleotides: TGCGCCAGCACCTTGATCCCCGGGGAGACCCAGTACTTC. Its translation: CASTLIPGETQYF.

The chain is built from TRBV5-1 and TRBJ2-3; the D is unclear. The germline V gene encodes CDR1 SGHRS and CDR2 YFSETQ. Trimming shortened V by 0 bases and J by 0 bases, and 8 bases separated the two germline ends. The CDR3 covers 15 residues. CDR3 nucleotide sequence: TGCGCCAGCAGCTTGGCCTTGACTAGCACAGATACGCAGTATTTT. Its translation is CASSLALTSTDTQYF.

The chain employs TRBV28 and TRBJ2-1; 7 bases align to TRBD1. Germline lookup yields CDR1 MDHEN and CDR2 SYDVKM. The J segment lost 5 bases and the V segment lost 3 bases, leaving 7 bases of the junction unmatched. This CDR3 has 15 amino acids. CDR3 sequence (DNA): TGTGCCAGCAGTTTGGAAAGGGGGCCCCACAATGAGCAGTTCTTC. Its translation: CASSLERGPHNEQFF.

This clone occurred once. V and J are TRBV7-9 and TRBJ1-1; D perhaps matches TRBD1 (5 bases). Germline lookup yields CDR1 SEHNR and CDR2 FQNEAQ (reference sequence). Deletions cut 0 bases from V and 4 bases from J, with 24 bases between. This CDR3 spans 19 amino acids. Here the CDR3 reads CASSLALNLFWQGRTEAFF. CDR3 nucleotide sequence: TGTGCCAGCAGCTTAGCGCTTAACCTCTTCTGGCAGGGCCGCACTGAAGCTTTCTTT.

The chain uses TRBV9 and TRBJ1-1; 8 positions agree with TRBD1. The germline V gene encodes CDR1 SGDLS and CDR2 YYNGEE. The trim removed 5 bases at V and 5 bases at J, leaving 5 bases unmatched. The CDR3 is 13 residues long. Here the CDR3 DNA reads TGTGCCAGCAGTTACCAGGGGGCGACTGAAGCTTTCTTT. Translating gives CASSYQGATEAFF. The whole variable domain, filled in from reference TRBV9 and TRBJ1-1, reads DSGVTQTPKHLITATGQRVTLRCSPRSGDLSVYWYQQSLDQGLQFLIQYYNGEERAKGNILERFSAQQFPDLHSELNLSSLELGDSALYFCASSYQGATEAFFGQGTRLTVV.

The J gene is TRBJ1-5, the V gene TRBV2; TRBD1 might be the D (5 bases). The CDR3 totals 14 residues. V lost 7 bases and J 0 bases, leaving 10 bases between the germline ends. Germline V gene sequence: CDR1 SNHLY, CDR2 FYNNEI. The CDR3 coding sequence is TGTGCCAGCAAGGAGGGGTATAGCAATCAGCCCCAGCATTTT. Its translation is CASKEGYSNQPQHF.

This chain uses TRBV4-1 with TRBJ2-3, with D possibly TRBD2 on 6 matching bases. V was clipped by 0 bases and J by 3 bases, with 10 bases between them. CDR1 and CDR2 (germline): MGHRA, YSYEKL. The CDR3 contains 15 residues. The CDR3 loop is CASSQDGRETDTQYF. The CDR3 DNA sequence: TGCGCCAGCAGCCAAGATGGACGGGAGACAGATACGCAGTATTTT.

This clone has only a few counts. The chain recombines TRBV6-6 with TRBJ1-1, with unresolved D. This CDR3 contains 13 residues. V dropped 5 bases and J dropped 10 bases, with 17 bases sitting between them. CDR1 is MNHNY, CDR2 SVGAGI, per germline (reference sequence). The CDR3 spells CASSRSLRVGAFF. CDR3 DNA: TGTGCCAGCAGTCGATCCCTTCGGGTAGGAGCTTTCTTT.

The chain carries TRBV11-3 and TRBJ2-7; D is unclear. This CDR3 contains 13 residues. The V end lost 4 bases, the J end lost 1 base, and 8 bases lay between the germline ends. In germline, CDR1 is SGHNT, CDR2 YENEEA. The CDR3 here is CASSSGQSYEQYF. CDR3 bases: TGTGCCAGCAGCTCTGGGCAGTCCTACGAGCAGTACTTC. Based on the CDR3 plus reference TRBV11-3 and TRBJ2-7, the full variable domain is EAGVVQSPRYKIIEKKQPVAFWCNPISGHNTLYWYLQNLGQGPELLIRYENEEAVDDSQLPKDRFSAERLKGVDSTLKIQPAELGDSAVYLCASSSGQSYEQYFGPGTRLTVT.

V usage is TRBV7-8 and J usage is TRBJ2-3, with TRBD2 matching 15 bases. V lost 5 bases, J lost 5 bases, and 5 bases stayed unmatched. Germline V gene data show CDR1 as SGHVS and CDR2 as FQNEAQ. The CDR3 is 16 residues long. CDR3 residues: CASSPRTSGRGDTQYF. CDR3 in DNA: TGTGCCAGCAGCCCTCGGACTAGCGGGAGGGGAGATACGCAGTATTTT. Filled out from reference TRBV7-8 and TRBJ2-3, the complete variable domain reads GAGVSQSPRYKVAKRGQDVALRCDPISGHVSLFWYQQALGQGPEFLTYFQNEAQLDKSGLPSDRFFAERPEGSVSTLKIQRTQQEDSAVYLCASSPRTSGRGDTQYFGPGTRLTVL.

The V call is TRBV29-1, the J call TRBJ2-1; TRBD2 matches at 9 bases. Germline CDR1 reads SQVTM; CDR2 reads ANQGSEA. V was pared by 4 bases and J by 2 bases, with 6 bases of the junction left unmatched. This CDR3 contains 15 residues. CDR3 region: CSVVLLAGTYNEQFF. In nucleotides, the CDR3 is TGCAGCGTTGTCCTCCTAGCGGGAACCTACAATGAGCAGTTCTTC.

V is TRBV9 and J is TRBJ1-3, with D tentatively TRBD1 (6 bases). Germline V lookup: CDR1 SGDLS, CDR2 YYNGEE. V lost 3 bases, J lost 0 bases, and 19 bases lay in between. The CDR3 is made up of 18 amino acids. Written as DNA, the CDR3 is TGTGCCAGCAGCGCCTTAAGGGGGAGCACGGACTCTGGAAACACCATATATTTT. It is translated as CASSALRGSTDSGNTIYF. The entire variable domain, with the rest obtained from reference TRBV9 and TRBJ1-3, is as follows: DSGVTQTPKHLITATGQRVTLRCSPRSGDLSVYWYQQSLDQGLQFLIQYYNGEERAKGNILERFSAQQFPDLHSELNLSSLELGDSALYFCASSALRGSTDSGNTIYFGEGSWLTVV.